This entry describes one T cell receptor (beta chain). The antigen remains undetermined. The data were taken from a study of cytomegalovirus exposure and HLA in healthy donors. Study-wide results and limits: A link between a missense DCLRE1C variant and TCR beta V- and J-gene trimming emerged from a later analysis. Presence/absence comparisons presumed near-even sequencing depth among donors.

PCR employed 60 Vbeta and 13 Jbeta primers. Original data processing: The authors later counted roughly 77 million unique TCR beta chains, around 9.9 million of them shared. Clones were read by immunoSEQ multiplex PCR, and TCRdb kept only the in-frame ones, dropping some. V and J calls and clone size come straight from that table; D and trimming were deduced from the DNA. The data show some 270,000 clones, with 80% to 95% seen just once and roughly 1.6% held by the top ten. Sequencing was performed on PBMCs. The source of this sequence is a girl aged 2-9 years in good health and CMV-seronegative.

CDR3 in DNA: TGTGCCAGCGATCGACGGGCGGGAAACACTGAAGCTTTCTTT. It is translated as CASDRRAGNTEAFF. This rearrangement joins TRBV27 to TRBJ1-1; no clear D gene. V dropped 8 bases and J dropped 2 bases, with 15 bases sitting between them. The germline V gene encodes CDR1 MNHEY and CDR2 SMNVEV (reference sequence). CDR3 length: 14 amino acids.